One sample yielded the 27 T cell receptor beta chains listed below, sequenced in a study of blood T cells in healthy people across ages. Primers used in a second PCR of roughly 6 to 11 cycles were a sample-barcoded 5' primer and a J-beta primer mix. Each CDR3 protein gets one entry after TCRdb re-called the 5' RACE reads with MiXCR. The sample records some 1 million distinct CDR3 sequences, around 45% being singletons. Sequencing was done on a sample of blood. The receptors here all came from an older woman in good health.

The chain has TRBV14 and TRBJ2-7; D could derive from TRBD1 or TRBD2 (7 bases each). CDR1 is SGHDN, CDR2 FVKESK, per germline. The CDR3 spans 18 residues. Trimming stripped 0 bases from V and 2 bases from J, with 20 bases between. DNA of the CDR3: TGTGCCAGCAGCCAAGATGGCAGGGGGGGAATATGGCCCTACGAGCAGTACTTC. The encoded protein is CASSQDGRGGIWPYEQYF.

In its sample, this clonotype was seen a few times. For the CDR3, the DNA is TGTGCCAGCACCGGCGGCCACACCTACGAGCAGTACTTC. It encodes CASTGGHTYEQYF. V usage is TRBV6-1 and J usage is TRBJ2-7; D not resolved. The germline CDR1 and CDR2 sequences are MNHNS and SASEGT. The CDR3 is made up of 13 amino acids. V dropped 7 bases and J dropped 2 bases, with 12 bases sitting between them.

This clonotype was recorded a few times. The V call is TRBV4-1, the J call TRBJ2-5; TRBD2 matches at 14 bases. V dropped 4 bases and J dropped 4; count of bases not matched to a gene: 5. The CDR3 is 16 residues long. CDR1 MGHRA and CDR2 YSYEKL come from the germline V gene. The CDR3 spells CASSPRLAGGPETQYF. The CDR3 DNA sequence: TGCGCCAGCAGCCCGCGACTAGCGGGAGGGCCAGAGACCCAGTACTTC.

This rearrangement joins TRBV20-1 to TRBJ2-3; TRBD2 matches at 12 bases. The CDR3 has 17 amino acids. V shed 2 bases and J 6 bases; nucleotides not matched to a gene: 12. Germline V gives CDR1 DFQATT, CDR2 SNEGSKA (reference sequence). CDR3 protein: CSARPGLAGGPGDTQYF. As DNA, the CDR3 is TGCAGTGCTAGACCCGGGCTAGCGGGAGGGCCGGGTGATACGCAGTATTTT.

This clonotype showed up just a few times. This rearrangement joins TRBV27 to TRBJ2-7; D remains unclear. The V gene's germline CDR1 is MNHEY and CDR2 SMNVEV (reference sequence). The CDR3 totals 14 residues. Trimming took off 4 bases at V and 3 bases at J, with 13 bases between the two ends. CDR3 DNA: TGTGCCAGCAGTTCGAGTCCGAACAGCTACGAGCAGTACTTC. This translates into CASSSSPNSYEQYF.

The table lists this clonotype with a few counts. V is TRBV4-2 and J is TRBJ2-7, with 10 bases matching TRBD2. The V and J ends lost 2 bases and 0 bases, in that order; junction bases with no gene match: 10. The CDR3 extends over 18 amino acids. Germline lookup yields CDR1 LGHNA and CDR2 YNFKEQ. The CDR3 reads CASSQSLAGGLSSYEQYF. The CDR3 DNA is TGTGCCAGCAGCCAATCATTAGCGGGAGGCCTCAGCTCCTACGAGCAGTACTTC.

The chain combines TRBV2 with TRBJ2-7, with D possibly matching TRBD2 (5 bases). CDR3 length: 12 amino acids. V shed 3 bases and J shed 2 bases, with 5 bases lying between them. Germline-derived CDR1 and CDR2 are SNHLY and FYNNEI. This CDR3 reads CASSDGAYEQYF. CDR3 in DNA: TGTGCCAGCAGTGACGGGGCCTACGAGCAGTACTTC.

The rearrangement uses TRBV11-2 and TRBJ2-1; 7 nucleotides match TRBD1. Germline values: CDR1 SGHAT, CDR2 FQNNGV. Losses at the gene ends were 5 bases for V and 2 bases for J; bases not matched to a gene: 6. The CDR3 length is 15 residues. CDR3 DNA: TGTGCCAGCAGCGACAGGGTCAGGCCCTACAATGAGCAGTTCTTC. This sequence encodes CASSDRVRPYNEQFF.

This clonotype was observed many times. The genes are TRBV29-1 and TRBJ2-1; D uncertain. The V end was cut by 3 bases, the J end by 15 bases, with 21 bases between. This CDR3 contains 13 residues. The germline gives CDR1 SQVTM, CDR2 ANQGSEA. CDR3 sequence (DNA): TGCAGCGTTGATTTTCGGGTTACCCGGTTGCGGTTCTTC. The encoded protein is CSVDFRVTRLRFF.

This clonotype appeared a few times. This CDR3 reads CSVLPLPRDGAGKQYF. The CDR3 nucleotides read TGCAGCGTCCTCCCACTACCCCGGGACGGGGCGGGGAAGCAGTACTTC. This sequence joins TRBV29-1 and TRBJ2-7; possible D gene TRBD2, 6 bases. Germline assignment: CDR1 SQVTM and CDR2 ANQGSEA. Trimming shortened V by 6 bases and J by 8 bases, and 29 bases separated the two germline ends. CDR3 size: 16 residues.

This chain joins TRBV6-2 or TRBV6-3 and TRBJ1-6, with no clear D. CDR1 is MNHEY and CDR2 is SVGEGT in the germline V gene. Deletions cut 4 bases from V and 9 bases from J, with 16 bases between. CDR3 length: 15 residues. CDR3 amino acids: CASSSRAGSSSPLHF. The CDR3 bases are TGTGCCAGCAGTTCGAGGGCAGGATCCAGTTCACCCCTCCACTTT.

This clonotype was observed at least ten times. This chain uses TRBV18 with TRBJ2-7; D unresolved. This CDR3 region has 11 residues. The V gene lost 3 bases and the J gene lost 5 bases, with 5 bases spanning the gap. Germline V CDR1 and CDR2: KGHSH, LQKENI. The CDR3 nucleotides are TGTGCCAGCTCACCCCTAGACGAGCAGTACTTC. It codes for CASSPLDEQYF.

The V and J genes are TRBV20-1 and TRBJ2-7; D perhaps matches TRBD1 (6 bases). The CDR3 has 14 residues. Between the trimmed V and J ends, which lost 1 base and 2 bases, there was a span of 12 bases. Germline CDR1 is DFQATT and CDR2 is SNEGSKA (reference sequence). Written as DNA, the CDR3 is TGCAGTGCTAGAGGGACAGTATCAACCTACGAGCAGTACTTC. Translated, it gives CSARGTVSTYEQYF.

The gene calls are TRBV28 and TRBJ2-5, with 7 bases aligning to TRBD1. Germline V gives CDR1 MDHEN, CDR2 SYDVKM. This CDR3 has 14 amino acids. Trimming took 4 bases from V and 7 from J; bases not matched to a gene: 9. Here the CDR3 reads CASSSQGVRGTQYF. CDR3 DNA: TGTGCCAGCAGTTCCCAGGGGGTTCGGGGGACCCAGTACTTC.

The J gene is TRBJ2-7, the V gene TRBV5-6; D is perhaps TRBD1 (5 bases). The CDR3 runs 16 residues. Germline V lookup: CDR1 SGHDT, CDR2 YYEEEE. V lost 0 bases and J lost 7, with 20 bases in between. CDR3 amino acids: CASSLVSRVYGEEQYF. Written as DNA, the CDR3 is TGTGCCAGCAGCTTGGTTAGCAGGGTCTACGGAGAGGAGCAGTACTTC.

The CDR3 bases are TGTGTCAGGGGGGGGCTAGCGGGTTACGAGCAGTACTTC. This sequence encodes CVRGGLAGYEQYF. The chain uses TRBV27 and TRBJ2-7, with D perhaps matching TRBD2 (8 bases). Germline CDR1 and CDR2: MNHEY and SMNVEV (reference sequence). The CDR3 extends over 13 amino acids.

V usage is TRBV20-1 and J usage is TRBJ2-7; the match to TRBD1 covers 8 bases. The CDR3 totals 11 residues. V lost 6 bases, J lost 7 bases, and 5 bases stayed unmatched. The germline V gene has CDR1 DFQATT and CDR2 SNEGSKA (reference sequence). The chain's CDR3 is CSAGTGWEQYF. The CDR3 nucleotides are TGCAGTGCGGGGACAGGTTGGGAGCAGTACTTC.

This clonotype was observed a handful of times. The CDR3 DNA reads as TGTGCCAGCAGTAAAACTACTTACACAGATACGCAGTATTTT. Protein product: CASSKTTYTDTQYF. The gene calls are TRBV27 and TRBJ2-3; D gene ambiguous. The CDR3 has 14 residues. With 5 bases removed from V and 2 bases from J, the gap between germline ends came to 11 bases. CDR1 and CDR2 (germline): MNHEY, SMNVEV (reference sequence).

This clonotype was recorded a few times. The CDR3 nucleotides read TGTGCCAGCAGTGATAAGGTAGCGGGAGCACGCGAGCAGTACTTC. Residues: CASSDKVAGAREQYF. The rearrangement uses TRBV25-1 and TRBJ2-7, with 9 bases fitting TRBD2. V gave up 3 bases and J gave up 6 bases; unmatched junction bases: 9. Germline CDR1 is MGHDK and CDR2 is SYGVNS. The CDR3 is 15 residues long.

The V and J genes are TRBV29-1 and TRBJ1-2, with 10 nucleotides matching TRBD1. Germline V gene lookup returns CDR1 SQVTM and CDR2 ANQGSEA. The CDR3 runs to 14 residues. After removal of 6 bases from V and 7 bases from J, the junction contained 11 bases not matched to a gene. CDR3 coding DNA: TGCAGCGTGGTACCGGGACAGGGGCGAGGTGGCTACACCTTC. Residues: CSVVPGQGRGGYTF.

The chain links TRBV2 to TRBJ2-6; D is ambiguous. Germline V CDR1 and CDR2: SNHLY, FYNNEI. The ends were cut back, 5 bases at V and 0 bases at J, with 8 bases in the middle. The CDR3 spans 15 residues. The CDR3 spells CASSLPVSGANVLTF. CDR3 coding DNA: TGTGCCAGCAGTCTACCGGTCTCTGGGGCCAACGTCCTGACTTTC.

This rearrangement joins TRBV9 to TRBJ2-7, with 7 bases fitting TRBD2. The tail of the sequence fits TRBJ2-5 better, so the J call may be wrong. Germline CDR1 is SGDLS and CDR2 is YYNGEE. CDR3 length: 13 residues. The DNA of the CDR3 is TGTGCCAGCAGCGCAGCCAGGGAGGGGACCCAGTACTTC. Protein sequence: CASSAAREGTQYF.

On this clonotype itself: One end of the junction is discordant with germline, which a read error may explain. The CDR3 sequence is CACSFVAGSTGELFF. DNA of the CDR3: TGTGCCTGCAGTTTTGTCGCGGGAAGCACCGGGGAGCTGTTTTTT. The chain employs TRBV12-3 or TRBV12-4 and TRBJ2-2; D perhaps matches TRBD2 (6 bases). This CDR3 comprises 15 residues.

The gene calls are TRBV12-3 or TRBV12-4 and TRBJ2-1; a weak D match, TRBD2 (5 bases). V lost 0 bases to trimming and J lost 12 bases, with 12 bases between them. The CDR3 loop spans 13 amino acids. As DNA, the CDR3 is TGTGCCAGCAGTTTAGCGCGGGCGGGCGGGCAGTTCTTC. Its protein is CASSLARAGGQFF.

V usage is TRBV29-1 and J usage is TRBJ2-1, with 14 bases aligning to TRBD2. This CDR3 has 17 residues. With 6 bases clipped from V and 2 bases from J, the junction kept 9 bases outside the gene matches. Germline loops: CDR1 SQVTM, CDR2 ANQGSEA. CDR3 sequence reads: CSVVGLAGGQTYNEQFF. The CDR3 DNA reads TGCAGCGTAGTAGGACTAGCGGGAGGACAGACCTACAATGAGCAGTTCTTC.

As regards this clonotype: A much larger clone lies a single base off, so this may be a read error. This chain uses TRBV6-5 with TRBJ2-7, with 10 nucleotides matching TRBD2. V dropped 4 bases and J dropped 7; count of bases not matched to a gene: 13. The CDR3 has 16 residues. CDR1 MNHEY and CDR2 SVGAGI come from the germline V gene. The CDR3: CASSLRLAGSYNEQYF. The CDR3 DNA reads TGTGCCAGCAGTTTAAGACTAGCGGGCTCCTACAATGAGCAGTACTTC.

This clonotype was picked up a small number of times. The V gene is TRBV20-1, the J gene TRBJ2-4, with D possibly called TRBD1 or TRBD2 (5 bases each). Deletions cut 2 bases from V and 6 bases from J, with 17 bases between. CDR1 is DFQATT, CDR2 SNEGSKA, per germline (reference sequence). The CDR3 loop spans 15 amino acids. The CDR3 loop reads CSARPGTGSGNIQYF. The CDR3, as DNA: TGCAGTGCTAGACCGGGGACCGGCTCGGGAAACATTCAGTACTTC.